A single sample is the source of the 12 T cell receptor beta chains below, sequenced in a study of blood T cell repertoires in COVID-19 (dated by TCRdb to about 2020). The library was obtained by the immunoSEQ multiplex PCR assay. TCRdb provides this immuneACCESS table in a form limited to in-frame rearrangements. Some clones are lacking; in checked studies, under half of them reflect an unresolved V gene, and why the rest are absent is not known. This sample comprises roughly 200,000 clones, approximately 80% of them detected only once. The biggest ten clones account for less than 5.5% of the sample. The sequencing sample was made of PBMCs or T cells enriched from blood (not recorded which). The source of these receptors is a woman aged 55-75 years with acute COVID-19.

This clone was counted a few times. The chain combines TRBV2 with TRBJ2-7; no reliable D call. Between the trimmed V and J ends, which lost 3 bases and 4 bases, there was a span of 7 bases. This CDR3 has 12 residues. Germline lookup yields CDR1 SNHLY and CDR2 FYNNEI. CDR3 nucleotides: TGTGCCAGCAGTGACGACGGGTACGAGCAGTACTTC. This sequence encodes CASSDDGYEQYF.

The chain couples TRBV4-3 to TRBJ1-2; 12 bases match TRBD1. Germline V gives CDR1 LGHNA, CDR2 YSLEER. Trimming at V came to 3 bases and at J to 3 bases, leaving 11 bases not matched to a gene. The CDR3 extends over 18 amino acids. The CDR3 DNA sequence: TGCGCCAGCAGCCAGGAGTCCGGGACAGGGGGCGCCGACTATGGCTACACCTTC. As protein: CASSQESGTGGADYGYTF.

The count of this clone is one. The chain has TRBV19 and TRBJ1-4, with D maybe TRBD1 (5 bases). Germline CDR1 LNHDA, CDR2 SQIVND (reference sequence). The germline V and J ends were trimmed by 6 bases and 0 bases, with 11 bases remaining between them. This CDR3 is built from 15 residues. CDR3 coding DNA: TGTGCCAGTAGCGATTCAGGGTCAACTAATGAAAAACTGTTTTTT. Amino acids: CASSDSGSTNEKLFF.

The chain links TRBV5-1 to TRBJ1-4; D remains unclear. The V gene lost 3 bases and the J gene lost 8 bases, with 11 bases spanning the gap. Germline V lookup: CDR1 SGHRS, CDR2 YFSETQ. CDR3 length: 13 amino acids. The CDR3 DNA is TGCGCCAGCAGCTCGACACAGTACGAAAAACTGTTTTTT. Amino acids: CASSSTQYEKLFF.

The genes are TRBV9 and TRBJ2-1; D not certain. Trimming stripped 1 base from V and 7 bases from J, with 9 bases between. The germline gives CDR1 SGDLS, CDR2 YYNGEE. The CDR3 runs to 13 residues. The CDR3 nucleotides read TGTGCCAGCAGCGTACCCAATCGGAATGAGCAGTTCTTC. It encodes CASSVPNRNEQFF.

The V call is TRBV5-1, the J call TRBJ2-7, with 8 bases aligning to TRBD2. This CDR3 spans 15 amino acids. Germline V lookup: CDR1 SGHRS, CDR2 YFSETQ. The trim removed 3 bases at V and 5 bases at J, leaving 10 bases unmatched. CDR3 DNA: TGCGCCAGCAGCTCGAGCGGGAGTATCGGCAACGAGCAGTACTTC. Translating it yields CASSSSGSIGNEQYF.

This chain uses TRBV6-6 with TRBJ2-7; TRBD1 aligns across 7 bases. The CDR3 has 13 residues. J gave up 6 bases and V 4 bases, and 6 bases lay outside the gene matches. Germline CDR1 is MNHNY and CDR2 is SVGAGI (reference sequence). CDR3 amino acids: CASSFGQAGEQYV. The DNA for the CDR3 is TGTGCCAGCAGTTTCGGACAGGCTGGCGAGCAGTACGTC.

The chain has TRBV6-5 and TRBJ2-7, with TRBD1 matching 7 bases. The CDR3 spans 14 residues. Germline values: CDR1 MNHEY, CDR2 SVGAGI. J lost 2 bases, V lost 6 bases, and 7 bases had no gene match. The CDR3 DNA follows: TGTGCCAGCAGCCGACAGGGCTTCCCCTACGAGCAGTACTTC. Translation gives CASSRQGFPYEQYF.

The chain joins TRBV19 to TRBJ1-5; D gene uncertain. This CDR3 has 15 amino acids. Trimming left V 3 bases short and J 7 bases short, with 16 bases between. CDR1 and CDR2 from the germline V gene are LNHDA and SQIVND (reference sequence). This chain's CDR3 is CASSIYSAGSQPQHF. The DNA of the CDR3 is TGTGCCAGTAGTATTTATTCAGCGGGGAGCCAGCCCCAGCATTTT.

This sequence joins TRBV5-1 and TRBJ2-5, with 7 nucleotides matching TRBD1. CDR3 length: 14 residues. J gave up 5 bases and V 4 bases, and 8 bases lay outside the gene matches. Germline CDR1 reads SGHRS; CDR2 reads YFSETQ. In DNA, the CDR3 is TGCGCCAGCAGCCTGGGACAGTCCCTCGAGACCCAGTACTTC. As protein: CASSLGQSLETQYF. The full variable domain, with the rest looked up from reference TRBV5-1 and TRBJ2-5, is KAGVTQTPRYLIKTRGQQVTLSCSPISGHRSVSWYQQTPGQGLQFLFEYFSETQRNKGNFPGRFSGRQFSNSRSEMNVSTLELGDSALYLCASSLGQSLETQYFGPGTRLLVL.

This clone was observed a single time. This chain links TRBV28 with TRBJ2-6; 7 nucleotides align to TRBD1. The germline V gene has CDR1 MDHEN and CDR2 SYDVKM. CDR3 length equals 14 residues. J was trimmed by 0 bases and V by 11 bases; bases with no gene match: 4. DNA for the CDR3: TGTGCCTCGGGACAGCTCTCTGGGGCCAACGTCCTGACTTTC. It is translated as CASGQLSGANVLTF.

CDR3 amino acids: CASKGLSYNSPLHF. In nucleotides, the CDR3 is TGTGCCAGCAAGGGGCTCTCCTATAATTCACCCCTCCACTTT. The chain has TRBV6-5 and TRBJ1-6, with D possibly being TRBD1 (5 bases). The CDR3 covers 14 residues. V lost 7 bases and J 0 bases, leaving 7 bases between the germline ends. The germline CDR1 and CDR2 sequences are MNHEY and SVGAGI.